A single sample is the source of the 6 T cell receptor beta chains below, sequenced in a study of cytomegalovirus exposure and HLA in healthy donors. PCR amplification relied on 60 Vbeta primers (plus 13 Jbeta primers). The protocol was immunoSEQ multiplex PCR, while the TCRdb copy is restricted to in-frame clones and leaves out a portion. The table has 100,000 to 150,000 clones, 70% to 80% seen once; the top ten hold around 3.6%. Sequenced sample: PBMCs. These receptor sequences come from a man aged 40-50 years in good health and CMV-seronegative.

The gene calls are TRBV25-1 and TRBJ2-7, with D unresolved. V lost 5 bases, J lost 0 bases, and 14 bases lay in between. There are 15 residues in the CDR3. The germline V gene encodes CDR1 MGHDK and CDR2 SYGVNS. The chain's CDR3 is CASSSFSPGSYEQYF. The CDR3 coding sequence is TGTGCCAGCAGTAGCTTTAGCCCGGGCTCCTACGAGCAGTACTTC.

The CDR3 sequence is CASSTGQAVSTYTF. As DNA, the CDR3 is TGCGCCAGCAGCACGGGACAGGCGGTCTCAACCTACACCTTC. The chain joins TRBV5-1 to TRBJ1-2; TRBD1 matches at 8 bases. Germline assignment: CDR1 SGHRS and CDR2 YFSETQ. The CDR3 has 14 amino acids. V lost 4 bases and J lost 10; bases outside the gene matches: 12.

The gene calls are TRBV29-1 and TRBJ2-7, with D possibly being TRBD1 (5 bases). The CDR3 loop spans 12 amino acids. Germline V CDR1 and CDR2: SQVTM, ANQGSEA. V was cut by 7 bases and J by 3 bases, with 13 bases left in between. The CDR3 loop is CSGGRWGYEQYF. CDR3 nucleotide sequence: TGCAGCGGGGGCAGGTGGGGCTACGAGCAGTACTTC.

The chain is built from TRBV5-4 and TRBJ2-7, with 7 bases fitting TRBD1. From germline, CDR1 is SGHNT and CDR2 YYREEE (reference sequence). The CDR3 is 18 residues long. V was pared by 3 bases and J by 2 bases, with 17 bases of the junction left unmatched. The CDR3 DNA follows: TGTGCCAGCAGCTCACCCCTTCTCAGACAGGGCCAAACCTACGAGCAGTACTTC. Amino acid sequence: CASSSPLLRQGQTYEQYF.

The rearrangement links TRBV7-2 to TRBJ2-1, with D perhaps TRBD1 (8 bases). Looked up from germline, CDR1 is SGHTA and CDR2 is FQGNSA. Trimming stripped 8 bases from V and 4 bases from J, with 24 bases between. The CDR3 runs to 17 residues. The CDR3 spells CASLKQTGGVPYNEQFF. CDR3 DNA: TGTGCCAGCCTAAAGCAAACAGGGGGGGTCCCATACAATGAGCAGTTCTTC.

This clone occurred a few times. The V call is TRBV28, the J call TRBJ2-7, with a tentative D call TRBD1 (6 bases). Trimming cost V 3 bases and J 5 bases, with 20 bases left between them. The CDR3 has 16 residues. Looked up from germline, CDR1 is MDHEN and CDR2 is SYDVKM. The CDR3 DNA is TGTGCCAGCAGTTTCTTCCAGGGGAAGGTTCGGGACGAGCAGTACTTC. This encodes CASSFFQGKVRDEQYF.